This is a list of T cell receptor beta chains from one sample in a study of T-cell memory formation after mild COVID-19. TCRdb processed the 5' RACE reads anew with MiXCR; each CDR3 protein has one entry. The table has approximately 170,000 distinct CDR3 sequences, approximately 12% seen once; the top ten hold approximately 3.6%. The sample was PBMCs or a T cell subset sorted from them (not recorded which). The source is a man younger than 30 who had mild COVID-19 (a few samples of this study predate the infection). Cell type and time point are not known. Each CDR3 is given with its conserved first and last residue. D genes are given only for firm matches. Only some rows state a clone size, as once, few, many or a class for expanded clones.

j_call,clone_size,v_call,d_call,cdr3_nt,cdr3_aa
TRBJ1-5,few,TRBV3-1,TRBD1,TGTGCCAGCCGAGACAGGGCTTGGGATCAGCCCCAGCATTTT,CASRDRAWDQPQHF
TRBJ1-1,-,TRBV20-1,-,TGCAGTGCCGGGACCTGGGACACTGAAGCTTTCTTT,CSAGTWDTEAFF
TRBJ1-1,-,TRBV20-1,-,TGCAGTGCCCGGGGTCTGTTGAACACTGAAGCTTTCTTT,CSARGLLNTEAFF
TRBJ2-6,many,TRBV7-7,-,TGTGCTAGCAGCTCAGACTCTGGGGCCAACGTCCTGACTTTC,CASSSDSGANVLTF
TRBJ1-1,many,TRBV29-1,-,TGCAGCGTAGGAACAGGTTGGGGCATGAACACTGAAGCTTTCTTT,CSVGTGWGMNTEAFF
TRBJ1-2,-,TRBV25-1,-,TGTGCCAGCAGTGATCGGCCGGGGGCTAACTATGGCTACACCTTC,CASSDRPGANYGYTF
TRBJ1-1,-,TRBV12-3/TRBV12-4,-,TGTGCCAGCAGCGTCCAACAGGGCCAGAACACTGAAGCTTTCTTT,CASSVQQGQNTEAFF
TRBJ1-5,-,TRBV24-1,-,TGTGCCACCAGTGGTGGTAACCAGCCCCAGCATTTT,CATSGGNQPQHF
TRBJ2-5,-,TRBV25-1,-,TGTGCCAGCAGTCCCTGGGGGGTGCGAGAGACCCAGTACTTC,CASSPWGVRETQYF
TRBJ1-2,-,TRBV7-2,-,TGTGCCAGCAGCTTAGAACGGCAGACCTATGGCTACACCTTC,CASSLERQTYGYTF
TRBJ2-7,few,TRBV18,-,TGTGCCAGCTCACCGGCGAGGGCCCACGAGCAGTACTTC,CASSPARAHEQYF
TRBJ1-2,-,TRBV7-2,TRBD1,TGTGCCAGCAGCCAGACAGGGTACTATGGCTACACCTTC,CASSQTGYYGYTF
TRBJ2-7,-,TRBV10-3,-,TGTGCCATCAGTGATTACACTTTTCGTTCCGAGCGGGCGTTCTCCTACGAGCAGTACTTC,CAISDYTFRSERAFSYEQYF
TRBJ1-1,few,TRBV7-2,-,TGTGCCAGCAGCTTGGCGCGGATTATGAACACTGAAGCTTTCTTT,CASSLARIMNTEAFF
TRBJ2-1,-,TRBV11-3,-,TGTGCCAGCAGCTCGTTCGGGGGCAATGAGCAGTTCTTC,CASSSFGGNEQFF
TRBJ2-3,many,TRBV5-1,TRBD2,TGCGCCAGCAGCCTAGCGGACGTCAGCACAGATACGCAGTATTTT,CASSLADVSTDTQYF
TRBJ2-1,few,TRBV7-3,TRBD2,TGTGCCAGCAGCCCCAGCGGGGGGGGCTCCTACAATGAGCAGTTCTTC,CASSPSGGGSYNEQFF
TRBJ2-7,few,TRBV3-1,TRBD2,TGTGCCAGCAGCCAGGGCTGGGGCGGGGGGACCTACGAGCAGTACTTC,CASSQGWGGGTYEQYF
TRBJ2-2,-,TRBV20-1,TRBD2,TGCAGTGCTAGAGCGGGAGCGGGGGGCTCGAACACCGGGGAGCTGTTTTTT,CSARAGAGGSNTGELFF
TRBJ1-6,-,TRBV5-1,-,TGCGCCAGCAGCTTGGTTATAGATAATTCACCCCTCCACTTT,CASSLVIDNSPLHF
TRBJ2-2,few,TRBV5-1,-,TGCGCCAGCAGCTTGGGTACAGGGCGGACCGGGGAGCTGTTTTTT,CASSLGTGRTGELFF
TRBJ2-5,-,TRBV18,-,TGTGCCAGCTCACTCTGGCGGGTGAGGCAAGAGACCCAGTACTTC,CASSLWRVRQETQYF
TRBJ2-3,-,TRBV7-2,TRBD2,TGTGCCAGCAGCTTGACGGGCCCACGTGGACTAGCGGGGAAGGTAGATACGCAGTATTTT,CASSLTGPRGLAGKVDTQYF
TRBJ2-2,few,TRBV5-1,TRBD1,TGCGCCAGCAGCACCTCGACAGGGAGCACCGGGGAGCTGTTTTTT,CASSTSTGSTGELFF
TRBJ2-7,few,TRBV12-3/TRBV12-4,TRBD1,TGTGCCAGCAGTTTGGGGGGGGACAGGGACGAGCAGTACTTC,CASSLGGDRDEQYF
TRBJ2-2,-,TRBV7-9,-,TGTGCCAGCGCCTCGGCTACCGGGGAGCTGTTTTTT,CASASATGELFF
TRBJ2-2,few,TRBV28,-,TGTGCCAGCACCTCAGGTGGAATCACCGGGGAGCTGTTTTTT,CASTSGGITGELFF
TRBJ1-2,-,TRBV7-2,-,TGTGCCAGCAGCTTAGCGTCTGGAGATGGCTACACCTTC,CASSLASGDGYTF
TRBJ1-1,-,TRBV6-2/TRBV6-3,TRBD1,TGTGCCAGCAGTTACCTGACAGGGGGGTACACTGAAGCTTTCTTT,CASSYLTGGYTEAFF
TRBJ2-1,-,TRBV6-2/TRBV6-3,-,TGTGCCAGCCGTGGGGCGGGGCGTTACAATGAGCAGTTCTTC,CASRGAGRYNEQFF
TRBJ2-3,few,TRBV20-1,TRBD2,TGCAGTGCTAGAGGTAGCGGGGGGGGCACAGATACGCAGTATTTT,CSARGSGGGTDTQYF
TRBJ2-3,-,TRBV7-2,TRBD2,TGTGCCAGCAGCGCATCCAGACTAGCGGGTCCAGATACGCAGTATTTT,CASSASRLAGPDTQYF
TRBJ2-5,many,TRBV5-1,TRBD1,TGCGCCAGCAGCTCGGACAGGGGAGAGACCCAGTACTTC,CASSSDRGETQYF